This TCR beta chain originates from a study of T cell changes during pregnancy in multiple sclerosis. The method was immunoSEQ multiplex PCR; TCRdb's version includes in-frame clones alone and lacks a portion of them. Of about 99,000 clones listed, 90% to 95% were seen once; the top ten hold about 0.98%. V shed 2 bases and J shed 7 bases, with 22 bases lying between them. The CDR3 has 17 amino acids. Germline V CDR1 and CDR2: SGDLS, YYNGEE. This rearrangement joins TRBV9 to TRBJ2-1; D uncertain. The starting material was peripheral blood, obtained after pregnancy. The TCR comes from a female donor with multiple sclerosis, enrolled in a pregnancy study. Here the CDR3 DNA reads TGTGCCAGCAGCGTCCTAGACGGATTCCCGGAGATAAATGAGCAGTTCTTC. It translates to CASSVLDGFPEINEQFF.